This T cell receptor beta chain originates from a study of blood T cell repertoires in COVID-19. Looking at the study overall: The cDNA or gDNA used as material had been derived from T cells, B-cell-depleted T cells, or PBMCs.

Assignments of participants to cohorts depended upon their own reported clinical history. Assay: immunoSEQ multiplex PCR; the TCRdb copy retains only in-frame clones and omits some. The data show approximately 260,000 clones, about 91% seen once. CDR3 length: 16 residues. V shed 4 bases, J shed 5 bases, and the junction held 5 bases outside the gene matches. Germline CDR1 is LNHDA and CDR2 is SQIVND (reference sequence). The chain joins TRBV19 to TRBJ2-1; the match to TRBD2 covers 13 bases. Sequencing was done on a sample of PBMCs or T cells enriched from blood (not recorded which). This clonotype was obtained from a woman aged 35 to 49 with acute COVID-19. CDR3 nucleotide sequence: TGTGCCAGTAGTACCCCGACTAGCGGGAGGCACAATGAGCAGTTCTTC. It is translated as CASSTPTSGRHNEQFF.